A single sample gave rise to the 2 T cell receptor beta chains below, sequenced in a study of T cells in Graves' hyperthyroidism and ophthalmopathy. Amplified regions were TCR beta CDR3 sequences from RNA transcripts. The HTBI set primed first-round TCR CDR3 RT-PCR. MiXCR, applied by TCRdb to the multiplex PCR reads, yields one record per CDR3 protein. The data show more than 550,000 distinct CDR3 sequences, 15% to 20% seen once. Sequenced input: blood. These receptors were obtained from a middle-aged man with Graves' hyperthyroidism.

This clonotype was counted ten times or more. This chain connects TRBV25-1 to TRBJ2-7; weak D call: TRBD2 (6 bases). Trimming took off 5 bases at V and 1 base at J, with 12 bases between the two ends. CDR3 length equals 14 residues. Per the germline V gene, CDR1 is MGHDK and CDR2 is SYGVNS. The CDR3 region has the DNA TGTGCCAGCAGTATTTCCGGGAGATCCTACGAGCAGTACTTC. Translated, it gives CASSISGRSYEQYF.

This clonotype appeared a few times. This rearrangement joins TRBV10-3 to TRBJ2-3; 8 nucleotides agree with TRBD2. The J segment lost 4 bases and the V segment lost 1 base, leaving 7 bases of the junction unmatched. Germline-derived CDR1 and CDR2 are ENHRY and SYGVKD. The CDR3 length is 16 residues. CDR3 coding DNA: TGTGCCATCAGTGAGTATACGAGCGGGAGTTCAGATACGCAGTATTTT. Amino acid sequence: CAISEYTSGSSDTQYF.